This TCR beta chain appears in the sequencing data of a study of T cells after yellow fever vaccination. Study-wide findings and caveats: Subsequent to the booster, the majority of primary-vaccination clones reappeared (roughly 97% CD4, approximately 85% CD8). By day 5 rather than day 15, the secondary response had peaked, though it was weaker.

With regard to this clonotype: Its matching antigen is unknown.

V gave up 0 bases and J gave up 4 bases, with 15 bases separating them. The CDR3 runs to 15 residues. CDR1 is DFQATT and CDR2 is SNEGSKA in the germline V gene (reference sequence). In making TCR cDNA, 5'RACE template switching added a universal primer site and UMIs to it. In TCRdb, the 5' RACE reads were re-called with MiXCR into one record per CDR3 protein. The sample yields 500,000 to 650,000 distinct CDR3 sequences, approximately 13% seen once. The chain joins TRBV20-1 to TRBJ2-5, with D maybe TRBD1 (6 bases). This clonotype was sampled from a young man who received the YFV17D yellow fever vaccine. The sequencing here drew on PBMCs, taken on the day of the yellow fever booster vaccination. In DNA form, the CDR3 reads TGCAGTGCTAGAGATCGTGGACAGTACTTAGAGACCCAGTACTTC. Translated, it gives CSARDRGQYLETQYF.